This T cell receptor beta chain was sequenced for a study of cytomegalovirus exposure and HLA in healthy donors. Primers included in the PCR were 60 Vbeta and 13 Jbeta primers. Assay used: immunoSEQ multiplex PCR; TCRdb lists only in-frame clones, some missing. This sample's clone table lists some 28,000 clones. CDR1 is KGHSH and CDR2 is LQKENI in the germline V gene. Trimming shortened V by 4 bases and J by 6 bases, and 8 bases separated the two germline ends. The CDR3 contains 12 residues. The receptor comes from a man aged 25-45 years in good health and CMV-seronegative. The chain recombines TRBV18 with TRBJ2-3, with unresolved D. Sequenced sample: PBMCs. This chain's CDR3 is CASSLLYDTQYF. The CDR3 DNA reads TGTGCCAGCTCACTACTTTACGATACGCAGTATTTT.